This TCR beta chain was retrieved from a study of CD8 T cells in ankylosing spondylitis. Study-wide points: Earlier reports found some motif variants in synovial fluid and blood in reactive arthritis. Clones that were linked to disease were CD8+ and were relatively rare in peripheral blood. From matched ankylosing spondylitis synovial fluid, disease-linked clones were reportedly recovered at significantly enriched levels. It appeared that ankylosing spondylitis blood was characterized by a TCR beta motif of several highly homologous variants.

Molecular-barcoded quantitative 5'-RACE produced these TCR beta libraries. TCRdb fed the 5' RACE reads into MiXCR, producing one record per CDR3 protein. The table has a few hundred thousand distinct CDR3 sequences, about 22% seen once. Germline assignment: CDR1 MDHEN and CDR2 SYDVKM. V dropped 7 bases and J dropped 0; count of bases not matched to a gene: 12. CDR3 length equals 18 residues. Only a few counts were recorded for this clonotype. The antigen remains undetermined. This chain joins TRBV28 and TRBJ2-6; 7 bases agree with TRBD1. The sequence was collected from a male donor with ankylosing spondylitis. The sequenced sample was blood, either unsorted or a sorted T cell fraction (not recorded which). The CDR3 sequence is CASKFPGQEHSGANVLTF. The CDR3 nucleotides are TGTGCCAGCAAGTTTCCAGGACAGGAACACTCTGGGGCCAACGTCCTGACTTTC.